Sequencing of this T cell receptor (beta chain) was carried out in a study of early T cells in non-severe SARS-CoV-2 infection (dated by TCRdb to the early 2020s). With regard to the full study: Bulk RNA from unsorted whole blood was used for TCR sequencing, so alpha and beta chains could not be paired.

Receptors were amplified or captured by 5' RACE. TCRdb shows the sequencer as NextSeq 500. The TCR library protocol attached unique molecular identifiers to individual cDNA molecules to correct for sequencing error and PCR bias. TCR alpha and beta chains were both sequenced, and the abundances of alpha and beta sequences in each sample were closely correlated with each other. The authors' analysis ran thus. Decombinator V4 was used to annotate TCR sequences for V gene, J gene and CDR3. TCRs were defined as expanded if a significant change between any two time points was detected under a Poisson model with p below 0.0001. TCR abundances were normalised to the total number of TCRs sequenced in each sample and reported as counts per million. VDJdb, accessed 1 November 2021, was searched for CMV, EBV and SARS-CoV-2 annotated TCRs, with TCRs annotated for multiple antigens excluded. Using fastp trimming at Q25 and MiXCR clonotype assembly, TCRdb reanalyzed the public sequencing data and kept in-frame beta chains. Identical CDR3 protein sequences are pooled into one entry, listed with their most common genes and DNA. These V and J calls are TCRdb output, not the study's own analysis. This sample comprises under 35,000 distinct CDR3 sequences, under 10% of them detected only once. The ten biggest clones cover roughly 13% of the sample.

Set within a cohort of healthcare workers in London, UK, this nested case-control study involved weekly PCR testing of nasopharyngeal swabs along with blood sampling. Between 23 and 31 March 2020, the week of the UK lockdown, healthcare workers were enrolled and then followed up weekly for as long as 16 weeks. What the research found in general, with its limitations: VDJdb matching was skewed toward anti-spike CD8 responses and likely underestimated virus-specific expansions, missing private and CD4 specificities.

Many counts were recorded for this clonotype. The antigen this receptor binds is unknown. Per-nucleotide qualities are absent, and no much larger clonotype sits a single base away. The sequenced sample was whole blood. This TCR was recovered from an adult who was a healthcare worker with PCR-confirmed SARS-CoV-2 infection or an uninfected control (not recorded which).

At the DNA level, the sequence is TGCGCCAGCAGCCGAACCTCAACCACTGAAGCTTTCTTT. Its translation is CASSRTSTTEAFF. This receptor chain uses TRBV4-3 and TRBJ1-1, with the D gene uncertain. From the germline V gene, CDR1 is LGHNA and CDR2 is YSLEER. V and J lose 4 bases and 4 bases, and a span of 10 bases separates them. CDR3 length: 13 amino acids, cysteine to phenylalanine. Only CDR3 DNA remains: 39 bases, in frame from the first base.